This T cell receptor beta chain derives from a study of cytomegalovirus exposure and HLA in healthy donors. Both 60 Vbeta primers and 13 Jbeta primers went into the PCR. Clones were read by immunoSEQ multiplex PCR, and TCRdb kept only the in-frame ones, dropping some. This sample has approximately 150,000 clones; more than 65% occur once, and the top ten carry about 4.3%. Trimming stripped 7 bases from V and 7 bases from J, with 16 bases between. The germline CDR1 and CDR2 sequences are MNHNY and SVGAGI (reference sequence). There are 13 residues in the CDR3. Notes on this clone: Its matching antigen is unknown.

General observations from the study: A later analysis linked a missense variant in DCLRE1C to the trimming of TCR beta V and J genes.

The source of this sequence is a man younger than 35 in good health and CMV-seropositive. This sequence joins TRBV6-6 and TRBJ1-1; maybe TRBD1 (5 bases). The sequenced material came from PBMCs. For the CDR3, the DNA is TGTGCCAGCACAACTGATACAGGCCTTGAAGCTTTCTTT. Protein sequence: CASTTDTGLEAFF.